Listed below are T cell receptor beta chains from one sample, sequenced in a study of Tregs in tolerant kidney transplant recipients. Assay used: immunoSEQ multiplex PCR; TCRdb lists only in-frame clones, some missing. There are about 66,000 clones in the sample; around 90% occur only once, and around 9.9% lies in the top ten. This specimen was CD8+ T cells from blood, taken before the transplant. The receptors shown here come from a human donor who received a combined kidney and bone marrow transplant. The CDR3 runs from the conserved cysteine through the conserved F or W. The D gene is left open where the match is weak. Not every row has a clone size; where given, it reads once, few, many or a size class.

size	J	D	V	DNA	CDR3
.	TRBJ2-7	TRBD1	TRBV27	TGTGCCAGCAGTTTTAGGTATCGGGACAGGGTTAATAAAGGGCAGTACTTC	CASSFRYRDRVNKGQYF
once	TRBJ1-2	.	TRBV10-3	TGTGCCATGTTCTCTCCCGGGTCCGTCTATGGCTACACCTTC	CAMFSPGSVYGYTF
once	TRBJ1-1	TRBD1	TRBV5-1	TGCGCCAGCAGCTTGTTGGTGGGACAGGGGCGGGGGAACACTGAAGCTTTCTTT	CASSLLVGQGRGNTEAFF
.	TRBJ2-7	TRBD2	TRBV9	TGTGCCAGCAGCGTAGATGGTTCTACTAGCGTCGAGCAGTACTTC	CASSVDGSTSVEQYF
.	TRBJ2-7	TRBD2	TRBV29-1	TGCAGCGTGGGACTAGCGACCTCCTACGAGCAGTACTTC	CSVGLATSYEQYF
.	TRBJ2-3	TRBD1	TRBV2	TGTGCCAGCAGTGAAACCCCCTCGGGCAGGGGGCAATGGGGTACGCAGTATTTT	CASSETPSGRGQWGTQYF
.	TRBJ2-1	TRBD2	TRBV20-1	TGCAGTGCTAGAGATTTAGCGGGACAGTTCTTC	CSARDLAGQFF
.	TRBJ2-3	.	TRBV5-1	TGCGCCAGCAGCTTCTCACAGGGAAGCACAGATACGCAGTATTTT	CASSFSQGSTDTQYF
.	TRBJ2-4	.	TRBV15	TGTGCCACCAGCAGAGATAGCGACGTGGACATTCAGTACTTC	CATSRDSDVDIQYF
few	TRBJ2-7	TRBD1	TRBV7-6	TGTGCCAGCAGCCCCGGGACAGGGGCTTCCTACGAGCAGTACTTC	CASSPGTGASYEQYF
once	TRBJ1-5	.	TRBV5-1	TGCGCCAGCAGCTTGGGAGGAAAGGGGCAGCCCCAGCATTTT	CASSLGGKGQPQHF
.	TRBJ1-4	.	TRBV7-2	TGTGCCAGCAGCCCAGGGGTGACTAATGAAAAACTGTTTTTT	CASSPGVTNEKLFF
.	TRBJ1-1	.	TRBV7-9	TGTGCCAGCAGCTCCGACACTGAAGCTTTCTTT	CASSSDTEAFF
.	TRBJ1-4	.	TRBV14	TGTGCCAGCAGCCAGGGGGCCCCCGGGGAAAAACTGTTTTTT	CASSQGAPGEKLFF
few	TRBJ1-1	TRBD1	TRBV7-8	TGTGCCAGCAGCTATACAGGGGACACTGAAGCTTTCTTT	CASSYTGDTEAFF
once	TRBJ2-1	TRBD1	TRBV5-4	TGTGCCAGCAGCACCGGACAGGGAAGCTCCTACAATGAGCAGTTCTTC	CASSTGQGSSYNEQFF
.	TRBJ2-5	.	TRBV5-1	TGCGCCAGCCGACTAGTTATCGGAGAGACCCAGTACTTC	CASRLVIGETQYF
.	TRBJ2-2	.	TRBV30	TGTGCCTGGAGTGTACAGGGACCCGGGGAGCTGTTTTTT	CAWSVQGPGELFF
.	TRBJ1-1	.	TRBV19	TGTGCCAGTAGTAGCATGGGGGCATACAATGAAGCTTTCTTT	CASSSMGAYNEAFF
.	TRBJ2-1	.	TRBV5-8	TGTGCCAGCAGCAATACTACACCCGGGTTCTACAATGAGCAGTTCTTC	CASSNTTPGFYNEQFF
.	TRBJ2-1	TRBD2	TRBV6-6	TGTGCCAGCAGTTCCGGGACTAGCGGCTACAATGAGCAGTTCTTC	CASSSGTSGYNEQFF
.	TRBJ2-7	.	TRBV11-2	TGTGCCAGCAGCTTAGGAGACGAGCAGTACTTC	CASSLGDEQYF
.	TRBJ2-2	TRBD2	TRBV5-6	TGTGCCAGCAGCTTAGCTAGCGGGGGGGCCCACACCGGGGAGCTGTTTTTT	CASSLASGGAHTGELFF
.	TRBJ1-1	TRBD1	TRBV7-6	TGTGCCAGCAGCTCAGGGGGCATGAACACTGAAGCTTTCTTT	CASSSGGMNTEAFF
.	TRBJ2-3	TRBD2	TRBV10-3	TGTGCCATCAGTGGCACAGGGACTAGCGGGGGAGCCGCGTCTAGCACAGATACGCAGTATTTT	CAISGTGTSGGAASSTDTQYF
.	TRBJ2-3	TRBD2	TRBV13	TGTGCCAGCAGCCCCGGACTAGCGGGAGGGCCTGGGGATACGCAGTATTTT	CASSPGLAGGPGDTQYF
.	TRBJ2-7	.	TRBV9	TGTGCCAGCAGCGTAGTAGGCGGGCCGACCTACGAGCAGTACTTC	CASSVVGGPTYEQYF
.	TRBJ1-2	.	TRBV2	TGTGCCAGTGCTAGGGACATAGAAGGCTACACCTTC	CASARDIEGYTF
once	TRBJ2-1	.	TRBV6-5	TGTGCCAGCAGTTTGAAGGGGCCCTACAATGAGCAGTTCTTC	CASSLKGPYNEQFF
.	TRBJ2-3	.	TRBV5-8	TGTGCCAGCAGCTTGGGAAGTTTGCAGATCACAGATACGCAGTATTTT	CASSLGSLQITDTQYF